Following are 15 T cell receptor beta chains from one sample sequenced in a study of a mutant IDH1 vaccine in newly diagnosed glioma (dated by TCRdb to the early 2020s). Libraries were prepared through the immunoSEQ multiplex PCR assay. In TCRdb, the immuneACCESS table is reduced to in-frame sequences with V and J assigned. These tables do not hold every clone; where another copy was compared, an unresolved V gene accounts for under half, and the others remain unexplained. This sample lists over 50,000 clones; around 82% were detected once. The top ten clonotypes cover more than 10% of the sample. What this sample's time point label stands for: week 23, last vaccination. A 20-mer mutant IDH1 peptide at 300 micrograms in Montanide made up each vaccine dose, which was injected subcutaneously together with topical imiquimod. No antigen is known for these receptors. Sequences were derived from PBMCs, sampled from a glioma patient whose treatment included an IDH1 peptide vaccine. The source is a man between 18 and 35 years old with glioma.

This clone was recorded once. The chain employs TRBV29-1 and TRBJ1-2, with D perhaps TRBD1 (6 bases). The CDR3 runs 12 residues. With 4 bases removed from V and 4 bases from J, the gap between germline ends came to 10 bases. CDR1 and CDR2 (germline): SQVTM, ANQGSEA. CDR3 region: CSVVRGPYGYTF. In DNA form, the CDR3 reads TGCAGCGTTGTTCGGGGGCCCTATGGCTACACCTTC.

The rearrangement joins TRBV4-3 to TRBJ1-6, with D perhaps TRBD1 (6 bases). Trimming shortened V by 0 bases and J by 6 bases, and 15 bases separated the two germline ends. The CDR3 totals 17 residues. Germline lookup yields CDR1 LGHNA and CDR2 YSLEER. This CDR3 is CASSQDTRGLVNSPLHF. The CDR3 DNA reads as TGCGCCAGCAGCCAAGATACTAGGGGGTTAGTTAATTCACCCCTCCACTTT.

The V and J genes are TRBV18 and TRBJ1-4, with 7 bases matching TRBD1. This CDR3 is built from 14 residues. With 3 bases clipped from V and 4 bases from J, the junction kept 2 bases outside the gene matches. Germline-derived CDR1 and CDR2 are KGHSH and LQKENI. CDR3 residues: CASSPGQLNEKLFF. In nucleotides, the CDR3 is TGTGCCAGCTCACCGGGACAGCTTAATGAAAAACTGTTTTTT.

The chain uses TRBV5-1 and TRBJ2-7; D is undetermined. The CDR3 is 15 amino acids. Germline values: CDR1 SGHRS, CDR2 YFSETQ. V was clipped by 1 base and J by 5 bases, with 16 bases between them. The CDR3: CASSLSTSSGDEQYF. The CDR3, as DNA: TGCGCCAGCAGCTTGTCGACAAGTTCTGGGGACGAGCAGTACTTC.

This chain links TRBV10-1 with TRBJ2-5; weak D call: TRBD1 (6 bases). Germline V gives CDR1 WNHNN, CDR2 SYGVQD (reference sequence). V lost 10 bases to trimming and J lost 2 bases, with 14 bases between them. The CDR3 is 13 amino acids. The CDR3 DNA follows: TGCGCCACCGTACAGGGTGGTCAAGAGACCCAGTACTTC. Residues: CATVQGGQETQYF.

The chain employs TRBV4-3 and TRBJ1-4; D possibly corresponds to TRBD1 (6 bases). Per the germline V gene, CDR1 is LGHNA and CDR2 is YSLEER. This CDR3 contains 16 residues. V lost 3 bases and J lost 4, with 15 bases in between. CDR3 bases: TGCGCCAGCAGCCACGGAAGGACAGAAAGTAATGAAAAACTGTTTTTT. The encoded protein is CASSHGRTESNEKLFF.

The rearrangement joins TRBV5-6 to TRBJ2-7, with unresolved D. The CDR3 spans 17 residues. Germline CDR1 is SGHDT and CDR2 is YYEEEE. Trimming removed 2 bases at V and 2 bases at J, with 20 bases between. The CDR3 is CASSLSGNALRPYEQYF. The CDR3, as DNA: TGTGCCAGCAGCTTAAGTGGAAATGCCCTGCGGCCCTACGAGCAGTACTTC.

The chain carries TRBV10-3 and TRBJ1-4, with 7 bases fitting TRBD1. After removal of 10 bases from V and 5 bases from J, the junction contained 7 bases not matched to a gene. Germline CDR1 ENHRY, CDR2 SYGVKD. This CDR3 contains 13 residues. CDR3: CATGTVENEKLFF. CDR3 coding DNA: TGTGCCACCGGGACAGTCGAGAATGAAAAACTGTTTTTT.

The chain joins TRBV7-2 to TRBJ1-2; TRBD1 matches at 8 bases. The CDR3 loop spans 13 amino acids. V dropped 2 bases and J dropped 10; count of bases not matched to a gene: 6. Looked up from germline, CDR1 is SGHTA and CDR2 is FQGNSA. The CDR3 here is CASSLTDREAYTF. The CDR3 coding sequence is TGTGCCAGCAGCTTAACGGACAGGGAGGCCTACACCTTC.

V gene TRBV5-1 combines with J gene TRBJ2-7; D might be TRBD1 or TRBD2, each matching 6 bases. Looked up from germline, CDR1 is SGHRS and CDR2 is YFSETQ. Trimming removed 4 bases at V and 7 bases at J, with 21 bases between. The CDR3 length is 15 residues. The CDR3 sequence is CASSVSPGAGEEQYF. CDR3 coding DNA: TGCGCCAGCAGCGTTTCCCCGGGGGCAGGTGAAGAGCAGTACTTC.

The DNA for the CDR3 is TGTGCCTGGAGTGTAGGCAGTATCCCGGCCCTAGATGGCTACACCTTC. Its translation: CAWSVGSIPALDGYTF. The rearrangement links TRBV30 to TRBJ1-2; D is unclear. CDR1 is GTSNPN, CDR2 SVGIG, per germline (reference sequence). There are 16 residues in the CDR3. Trimming took off 0 bases at V and 6 bases at J, with 20 bases between the two ends.

The DNA of the CDR3 is TGTGCCAGCAGCTTCACAGGGTACGAGCAGTACTTC. Residues: CASSFTGYEQYF. The V gene is TRBV27, the J gene TRBJ2-7; D may be TRBD1 (6 bases). Germline V gene lookup returns CDR1 MNHEY and CDR2 SMNVEV (reference sequence). Trimming left V 6 bases short and J 4 bases short, with 10 bases between. This CDR3 has 12 amino acids.

J is TRBJ2-2 and V is TRBV28; D is ambiguous. CDR1 MDHEN and CDR2 SYDVKM come from the germline V gene. Trimming removed 3 bases from V and 8 bases from J, with 10 bases in between. This CDR3 has 13 residues. The CDR3 DNA follows: TGTGCCAGCAGTTTTGTCTGGGGTGGGGAGCTGTTTTTT. It encodes CASSFVWGGELFF.

V usage is TRBV19 and J usage is TRBJ2-7, with a weak D call TRBD2 (6 bases). Germline values: CDR1 LNHDA, CDR2 SQIVND (reference sequence). The CDR3 totals 14 residues. Between the trimmed V and J ends, which lost 9 bases and 4 bases, there was a span of 19 bases. The DNA of the CDR3 is TGTGCCAGCGCCCTAGGGAGGAGCTCGTACGAGCAGTACTTC. Its protein is CASALGRSSYEQYF.

The chain is built from TRBV27 and TRBJ1-2, with TRBD1 as a possible D gene (6 bases). This CDR3 has 14 residues. Germline V gene lookup returns CDR1 MNHEY and CDR2 SMNVEV (reference sequence). The V end was cut by 6 bases, the J end by 5 bases, with 16 bases between. The chain's CDR3 is CASRQQGPMYGYTF. Here the CDR3 DNA reads TGTGCCAGCAGGCAACAGGGCCCGATGTATGGCTACACCTTC.